This TCR beta chain emerged from a study of CXCR3-negative and CXCR3-positive naive CD8 T cells. 5' RACE with UMI labels generated the TRB cDNA libraries. From its re-call of the 5' RACE reads, TCRdb lists each CDR3 protein once, without DNA. In all, the sample yields about 30,000 distinct CDR3 sequences. This CDR3 is 16 amino acids long. The V gene's germline CDR1 is MNHEY and CDR2 SMNVEV (reference sequence). The TCR was taken from a human donor in good health. Some clones in this sample may be carry-over from other donors' samples. The sequenced material came from memory CD8+ T cells from blood. The chain couples TRBV27 to TRBJ2-5; no DNA is available, so the TRBD1 call from TCRdb remains unchecked. The CDR3 loop reads CASSLSGGIEEETQYF.